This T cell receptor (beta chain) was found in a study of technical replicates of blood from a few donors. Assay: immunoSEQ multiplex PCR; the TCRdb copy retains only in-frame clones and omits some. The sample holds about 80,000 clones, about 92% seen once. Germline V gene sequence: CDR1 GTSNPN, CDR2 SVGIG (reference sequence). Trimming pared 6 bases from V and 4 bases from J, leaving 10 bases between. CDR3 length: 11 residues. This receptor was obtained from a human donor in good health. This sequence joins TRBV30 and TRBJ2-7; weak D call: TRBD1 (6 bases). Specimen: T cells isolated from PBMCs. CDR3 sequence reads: CACGQGYEQYF. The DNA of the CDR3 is TGTGCCTGTGGTCAGGGGTACGAGCAGTACTTC.